The next 15 T cell receptor beta chains were all read from a single sample in a study of blood T cells in healthy people across ages. Primers used in a second PCR of about 7 to 11 cycles were a sample-barcoded 5' primer and a J-beta primer mix. TCRdb ran MiXCR on the 5' RACE reads and lists one entry per CDR3 protein. In the table there are 1,500,000 or so distinct CDR3 sequences, about 42% of which are singletons. Sequenced: blood. The receptors were sampled from a woman between 18 and 29 years old in good health.

This rearrangement joins TRBV9 to TRBJ2-5; D might be TRBD2 (5 bases). The CDR3 totals 11 residues. Looked up from germline, CDR1 is SGDLS and CDR2 is YYNGEE. Trimming took 3 bases from V and 7 from J, leaving 7 bases between them. The CDR3 here is CASSDGRTQYF. As DNA, the CDR3 is TGTGCCAGCAGCGATGGGAGGACCCAGTACTTC.

The V and J genes are TRBV27 and TRBJ2-7, with 7 positions matching TRBD1. The V and J ends lost 4 bases and 2 bases, in that order; junction bases with no gene match: 8. Germline V gives CDR1 MNHEY, CDR2 SMNVEV (reference sequence). The CDR3 consists of 15 residues. In nucleotides, the CDR3 is TGTGCCAGCAGTTCGGCGGACAGGAACCCCTACGAGCAGTACTTC. The encoded protein is CASSSADRNPYEQYF.

The chain uses TRBV20-1 and TRBJ2-7; 13 positions match TRBD2. In germline, CDR1 is DFQATT, CDR2 SNEGSKA (reference sequence). The CDR3 loop spans 15 amino acids. Trimming removed 5 bases from V and 7 bases from J; junction bases left unmatched: 11. The CDR3 DNA sequence: TGCAGTGCTCCATTACTAGCGGGGGGGTTCAATGAGCAGTACTTC. Its translation: CSAPLLAGGFNEQYF.

The rearrangement joins TRBV29-1 to TRBJ2-1; possibly TRBD2 for D (5 bases). This CDR3 has 15 residues. CDR1 is SQVTM and CDR2 is ANQGSEA in the germline V gene. Between the trimmed V and J ends, which lost 3 bases and 3 bases, there was a span of 15 bases. CDR3 in amino acids: CSVEAGGRYYNEQFF. The DNA of the CDR3 is TGCAGCGTTGAGGCGGGCGGCAGGTACTACAATGAGCAGTTCTTC.

This chain joins TRBV4-3 and TRBJ1-3; unclear D gene. V was shortened by 0 bases and J by 2 bases, with 8 bases between the two germline ends. The CDR3 loop spans 15 amino acids. Looked up from germline, CDR1 is LGHNA and CDR2 is YSLEER. The CDR3 DNA sequence: TGCGCCAGCAGCCAAGAAAATACCGCTGGAAACACCATATATTTT. Residues: CASSQENTAGNTIYF.

This clonotype was seen only once. V and J are TRBV4-2 and TRBJ1-1; D is unclear. CDR3 length: 16 residues. Germline V gene sequence: CDR1 LGHNA, CDR2 YNFKEQ. V was cut by 5 bases and J by 1 base, with 17 bases left in between. CDR3 sequence (DNA): TGTGCCAGCAGCGCCAGTGGACGGAGGAAGAACACTGAAGCTTTCTTT. This gives the protein CASSASGRRKNTEAFF.

This clonotype was seen repeatedly, ten times or more. V and J are TRBV29-1 and TRBJ2-7; D assignment may be TRBD1 or TRBD2 (5 bases each). The V gene's germline CDR1 is SQVTM and CDR2 ANQGSEA. The ends were cut back, 4 bases at V and 5 bases at J, with 15 bases in the middle. This CDR3 contains 13 residues. The CDR3 is CSVARAIGDEQYF. In nucleotides, the CDR3 is TGCAGCGTTGCCAGGGCAATCGGGGACGAGCAGTACTTC.

The chain joins TRBV4-1 to TRBJ2-7; D is possibly TRBD1 or TRBD2 (5 bases each). The CDR3 consists of 15 residues. The V end was cut by 1 base, the J end by 4 bases, with 14 bases between. Germline CDR1 is MGHRA and CDR2 is YSYEKL. In DNA, the CDR3 is TGCGCCAGCAGCCAAGTAGAACTAGGACAATACGAGCAGTACTTC. It specifies CASSQVELGQYEQYF.

This clonotype was observed many times. The chain carries TRBV20-1 and TRBJ2-3; 11 bases map to TRBD2. The CDR3 is 15 residues long. V was clipped by 4 bases and J by 3 bases; unmatched bases: 6. Germline assignment: CDR1 DFQATT and CDR2 SNEGSKA (reference sequence). CDR3 nucleotide sequence: TGCAGTGCTACCGGGACTAGCGGTGCTACAGATACGCAGTATTTT. Encoded protein: CSATGTSGATDTQYF.

The V call is TRBV7-2, the J call TRBJ2-7; D unclear. The germline CDR1 and CDR2 sequences are SGHTA and FQGNSA. This CDR3 contains 13 residues. Trimming pared 4 bases from V and 1 base from J, leaving 8 bases between. CDR3 sequence (DNA): TGTGCCAGCAGCTATACACCGTCCTACGAGCAGTACTTC. Amino acid sequence: CASSYTPSYEQYF.

Details on this clonotype: The junction departs from the called germline gene at one end, perhaps through a read error. The V and J genes are TRBV5-5 and TRBJ1-2; 7 bases agree with TRBD1. This CDR3 has 18 residues. CDR1 SGHKS and CDR2 YYEKEE come from the germline V gene (reference sequence). This CDR3 is CASSFFQPTGTPNHGYTF. CDR3 nucleotides: TGTGCCAGCAGCTTTTTTCAACCGACAGGGACTCCTAACCATGGCTACACCTTC. Variable domain in full (rest from reference TRBV5-5 and TRBJ1-2): DAGVTQSPTHLIKTRGQQVTLRCSPISGHKSVSWYQQVLGQGPQFIFQYYEKEERGRGNFPDRFSARQFPNYSSELNVNALLLGDSALYLCASSFFQPTGTPNHGYTFGSGTRLTVV.

The V and J genes are TRBV6-2 or TRBV6-3 and TRBJ2-7, with D possibly matching TRBD2 (5 bases). Germline assignment: CDR1 MNHEY and CDR2 SVGEGT. The CDR3 loop spans 13 amino acids. Trimming left V 5 bases short and J 3 bases short, with 11 bases between. The CDR3 reads CASSDYDNYEQYF. The CDR3 DNA sequence: TGTGCCAGCAGTGACTATGACAACTACGAGCAGTACTTC.

This clonotype has a handful of counts. This chain uses TRBV5-1 with TRBJ2-5; 9 bases align to TRBD1. Losses at the gene ends were 4 bases for V and 5 bases for J; bases not matched to a gene: 12. The CDR3 loop spans 16 amino acids. CDR1 and CDR2 (germline): SGHRS, YFSETQ. CDR3 region: CASSVPLRDREETQYF. The DNA of the CDR3 is TGCGCCAGCAGCGTCCCCCTCCGGGACAGGGAGGAGACCCAGTACTTC.

The rearrangement uses TRBV15 and TRBJ2-3, with D maybe TRBD1 (5 bases). This CDR3 has 14 residues. Trimming removed 5 bases from V and 3 bases from J, with 12 bases in between. Germline-derived CDR1 and CDR2 are LNHNV and YYDKDF (reference sequence). CDR3 sequence reads: CATSGRQPTDTQYF. In DNA, the CDR3 is TGTGCCACCAGCGGACGACAGCCGACAGATACGCAGTATTTT.

The V call is TRBV4-2, the J call TRBJ2-1; 7 bases agree with TRBD1. The CDR3 is 16 amino acids. Losses at the gene ends were 1 base for V and 2 bases for J; bases not matched to a gene: 5. Germline V gene sequence: CDR1 LGHNA, CDR2 YNFKEQ. CDR3 sequence reads: CASSQVMGTAYNEQFF. For the CDR3, the DNA is TGTGCCAGCAGCCAAGTCATGGGGACAGCCTACAATGAGCAGTTCTTC.